These 11 T cell receptor beta chains share one sample of origin, sequenced in a study of cytomegalovirus exposure and HLA in healthy donors. Sequenced by immunoSEQ multiplex PCR; TCRdb stores in-frame clones only, minus some. The table lists roughly 330,000 clones, approximately 90% of them singletons, with roughly 1.1% in the top ten. The sample was PBMCs. The receptors derive from a woman aged 25 to 39 in good health and CMV-seropositive.

The chain couples TRBV27 to TRBJ2-2; 11 bases are a match to TRBD2. CDR1 and CDR2 (germline): MNHEY, SMNVEV (reference sequence). The trim removed 4 bases at V and 6 bases at J, leaving 4 bases unmatched. This CDR3 is built from 15 residues. The CDR3 DNA is TGTGCCAGCAGTTCCGGGACTAGCGGTGCCGGGGAGCTGTTTTTT. This codes for CASSSGTSGAGELFF.

This chain links TRBV5-6 with TRBJ2-7; 13 bases fit TRBD2. Germline CDR1 reads SGHDT; CDR2 reads YYEEEE. This CDR3 comprises 15 residues. V gave up 5 bases and J gave up 5 bases; unmatched junction bases: 7. The chain's CDR3 is CASRTLAGGPDEQYF. In DNA, the CDR3 is TGTGCCAGCAGAACACTAGCGGGGGGGCCCGACGAGCAGTACTTC.

The rearrangement uses TRBV9 and TRBJ1-2; D is ambiguous. Germline CDR1 is SGDLS and CDR2 is YYNGEE. With 4 bases removed from V and 1 base from J, the gap between germline ends came to 11 bases. This CDR3 contains 14 residues. The CDR3 region is CASSLSGVNYGYTF. CDR3 in DNA: TGTGCCAGCAGCTTGAGCGGAGTTAACTATGGCTACACCTTC. The full variable domain, rest sourced from reference TRBV9 and TRBJ1-2, is DSGVTQTPKHLITATGQRVTLRCSPRSGDLSVYWYQQSLDQGLQFLIQYYNGEERAKGNILERFSAQQFPDLHSELNLSSLELGDSALYFCASSLSGVNYGYTFGSGTRLTVV.

This chain links TRBV7-6 with TRBJ2-7, with a possible D match to TRBD1 (6 bases). This CDR3 has 17 residues. Deletions cut 1 base from V and 0 bases from J, with 16 bases between. Germline V lookup: CDR1 SGHVS, CDR2 FNYEAQ. The CDR3 DNA sequence: TGTGCCAGCAGCTTAGGAGTGGTACAGGGAAGCTCCTACGAGCAGTACTTC. It is translated as CASSLGVVQGSSYEQYF.

This chain's CDR3 is CASSLAASDHSPLHF. CDR3 DNA: TGTGCCAGCAGCTTAGCAGCCAGCGACCATTCACCCCTCCACTTT. The chain couples TRBV7-3 to TRBJ1-6; D gene ambiguous. Germline V CDR1 and CDR2: SGHTA, FQGTGA. The CDR3 length is 15 residues. V was trimmed by 2 bases and J by 8 bases, leaving 13 bases between them.

The gene calls are TRBV4-3 and TRBJ2-7; the D is unclear. This CDR3 region has 15 residues. CDR1 LGHNA and CDR2 YSLEER come from the germline V gene. V was shortened by 4 bases and J by 4 bases, with 17 bases between the two germline ends. The CDR3: CASSPDMLVPYEQYF. In DNA form, the CDR3 reads TGCGCCAGCAGCCCAGATATGCTAGTCCCATACGAGCAGTACTTC.

As concerns this clone: This specimen includes other DNA sequences encoding the same CDR3. Here the CDR3 reads CAWSVSSSYNEQFF. The CDR3 DNA reads TGTGCCTGGAGTGTATCTAGCTCCTACAATGAGCAGTTCTTC. This chain uses TRBV30 with TRBJ2-1; D remains ambiguous. The CDR3 loop spans 14 amino acids. Trimming removed 0 bases at V and 0 bases at J, with 6 bases between. The germline gives CDR1 GTSNPN, CDR2 SVGIG (reference sequence).

CDR3: CSVTTGGSGELFF. The CDR3 nucleotides are TGCAGCGTCACGACGGGAGGGTCCGGGGAGCTGTTTTTT. The chain is built from TRBV29-1 and TRBJ2-2; 8 bases are shared with TRBD2. Germline V gene data show CDR1 as SQVTM and CDR2 as ANQGSEA. The CDR3 contains 13 residues. Trimming took 6 bases from V and 6 from J; bases not matched to a gene: 6.

V is TRBV6-1 and J is TRBJ1-5; TRBD1 might be the D (5 bases). This CDR3 has 15 residues. Per the germline V gene, CDR1 is MNHNS and CDR2 is SASEGT. V lost 4 bases, J lost 0 bases, and 10 bases lay in between. The CDR3 protein is CASSVGGGSNQPQHF. The DNA for the CDR3 is TGTGCCAGCAGTGTTGGTGGGGGTAGCAATCAGCCCCAGCATTTT.

The gene calls are TRBV5-1 and TRBJ2-7, with 7 bases lining up with TRBD1. V shed 2 bases and J 0 bases; nucleotides not matched to a gene: 5. CDR1 SGHRS and CDR2 YFSETQ come from the germline V gene. The CDR3 covers 15 residues. DNA of the CDR3: TGCGCCAGCAGCTTTTCAGGGGGTCCCTCCTACGAGCAGTACTTC. Its translation is CASSFSGGPSYEQYF.

The chain joins TRBV7-2 to TRBJ1-2; 9 positions agree with TRBD1. The CDR3 sequence is 16 residues long. Per germline, CDR1 SGHTA and CDR2 FQGNSA. With 2 bases clipped from V and 4 bases from J, the junction kept 8 bases outside the gene matches. The CDR3 region is CASSLIRTGDAYGYTF. The CDR3, as DNA: TGTGCCAGCAGCTTAATCAGGACAGGGGATGCCTATGGCTACACCTTC.